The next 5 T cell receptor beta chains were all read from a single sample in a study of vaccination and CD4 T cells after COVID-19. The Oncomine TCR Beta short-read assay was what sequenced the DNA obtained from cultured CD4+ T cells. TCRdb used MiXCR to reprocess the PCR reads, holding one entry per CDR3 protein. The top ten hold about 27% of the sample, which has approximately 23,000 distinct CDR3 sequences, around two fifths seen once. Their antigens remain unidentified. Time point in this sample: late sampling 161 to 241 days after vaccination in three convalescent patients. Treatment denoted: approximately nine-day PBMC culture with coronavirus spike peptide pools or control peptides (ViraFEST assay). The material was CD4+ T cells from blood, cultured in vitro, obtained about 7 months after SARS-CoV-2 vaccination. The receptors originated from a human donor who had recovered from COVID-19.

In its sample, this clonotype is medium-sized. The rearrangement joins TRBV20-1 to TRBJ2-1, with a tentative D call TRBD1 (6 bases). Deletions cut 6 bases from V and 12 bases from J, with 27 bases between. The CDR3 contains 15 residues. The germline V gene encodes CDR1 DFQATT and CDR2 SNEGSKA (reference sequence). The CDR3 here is CSALKVGTRFRGQFF. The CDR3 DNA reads TGCAGTGCCCTTAAAGTCGGGACAAGGTTTCGGGGGCAGTTCTTC.

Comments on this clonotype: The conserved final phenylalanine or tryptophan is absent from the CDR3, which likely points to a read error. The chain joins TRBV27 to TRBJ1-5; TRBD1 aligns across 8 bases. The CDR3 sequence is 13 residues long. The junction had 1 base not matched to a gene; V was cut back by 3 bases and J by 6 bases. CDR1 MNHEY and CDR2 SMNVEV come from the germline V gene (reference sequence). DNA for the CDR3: TGTGCCAGCAGTTTCACAGGGGGTCAGCCCCAGCATCTT. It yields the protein CASSFTGGQPQHL.

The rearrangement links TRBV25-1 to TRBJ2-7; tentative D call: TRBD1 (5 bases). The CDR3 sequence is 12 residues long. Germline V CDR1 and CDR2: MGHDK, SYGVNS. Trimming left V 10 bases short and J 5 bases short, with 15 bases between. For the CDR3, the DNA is TGTGCCACCTCGGCAGGGATCGACGAGCAGTACTTC. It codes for CATSAGIDEQYF.

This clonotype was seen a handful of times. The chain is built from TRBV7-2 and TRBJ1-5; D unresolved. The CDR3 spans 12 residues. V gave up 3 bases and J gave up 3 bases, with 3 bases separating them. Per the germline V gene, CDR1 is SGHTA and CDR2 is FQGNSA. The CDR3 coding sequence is TGTGCCAGCAGCTTGTTCAATCAGCCCCAGCATTTT. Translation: CASSLFNQPQHF.

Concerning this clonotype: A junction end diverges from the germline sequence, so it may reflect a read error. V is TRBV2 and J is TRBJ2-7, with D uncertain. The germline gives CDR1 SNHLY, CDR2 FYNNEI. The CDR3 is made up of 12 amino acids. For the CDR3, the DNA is TGTGCCAGCAGTGAAGGCGGTTTGAGCCGCAGCTTC. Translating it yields CASSEGGLSRSF.